The 21 T cell receptor beta chains listed next were all sequenced from one sample in a study of OX40 agonist ivuxolimab in advanced cancers. TCRdb keeps only in-frame clones here, not all; method: immunoSEQ multiplex PCR. The sample includes 30,000 or so clones, around nine tenths of them seen just once. Specimen: CD4+ or CD8+ T cells sorted from blood, collected in a trial of the OX40 agonist ivuxolimab. The receptors shown here come from an adult with an advanced solid tumor such as melanoma, head and neck, liver or kidney cancer.

The rearrangement uses TRBV28 and TRBJ2-7; D may match TRBD1 or TRBD2 (5 bases each). The CDR3 runs to 11 residues. Trimming took off 11 bases at V and 6 bases at J, with 14 bases between the two ends. Per germline, CDR1 MDHEN and CDR2 SYDVKM. The CDR3: CAALTRGEQYF. CDR3 in DNA: TGTGCCGCACTTACGAGGGGCGAGCAGTACTTC.

This rearrangement joins TRBV5-6 to TRBJ1-2; D possibly corresponds to TRBD1 (5 bases). Germline CDR1 SGHDT, CDR2 YYEEEE. The CDR3 has 15 residues. The V end was cut by 0 bases, the J end by 7 bases, with 16 bases between. CDR3: CASSLVSEGSGGYTF. CDR3 coding DNA: TGTGCCAGCAGCTTGGTATCGGAGGGGAGCGGTGGCTACACCTTC. The full variable domain, completed using reference TRBV5-6 and TRBJ1-2, is DAGVTQSPTHLIKTRGQQVTLRCSPKSGHDTVSWYQQALGQGPQFIFQYYEEEERQRGNFPDRFSGHQFPNYSSELNVNALLLGDSALYLCASSLVSEGSGGYTFGSGTRLTVV.

The chain is built from TRBV5-8 and TRBJ1-3; D uncertain. The germline CDR1 and CDR2 sequences are SGHTS and YDEGEE. The V and J ends lost 4 bases and 2 bases respectively, with 16 bases between them. The CDR3 is 16 residues long. DNA for the CDR3: TGTGCCAGCAGCGCTCCTTGGACCGCTGCTGGAAACACCATATATTTT. Protein: CASSAPWTAAGNTIYF. Combining the CDR3 with reference TRBV5-8 and TRBJ1-3 gives the whole variable domain EAGVTQSPTHLIKTRGQQATLRCSPISGHTSVYWYQQALGLGLQFLLWYDEGEERNRGNFPPRFSGRQFPNYSSELNVNALELEDSALYLCASSAPWTAAGNTIYFGEGSWLTVV.

This chain links TRBV7-9 with TRBJ2-7; possible D gene TRBD1, 6 bases. The V end lost 5 bases, the J end lost 3 bases, and 20 bases lay between the germline ends. Germline CDR1 and CDR2: SEHNR and FQNEAQ (reference sequence). The CDR3 extends over 16 amino acids. DNA of the CDR3: TGTGCCAGCAGCCCGGCCCAGACAGGAAACTTCTACGAGCAGTACTTC. As protein: CASSPAQTGNFYEQYF. The full variable domain, its missing parts supplied by reference TRBV7-9 and TRBJ2-7, is DTGVSQNPRHKITKRGQNVTFRCDPISEHNRLYWYRQTLGQGPEFLTYFQNEAQLEKSRLLSDRFSAERPKGSFSTLEIQRTEQGDSAMYLCASSPAQTGNFYEQYFGPGTRLTVT.

The chain is built from TRBV28 and TRBJ1-2; D may be TRBD1 (5 bases). V was pared by 6 bases and J by 5 bases, with 19 bases between. CDR3 length equals 15 residues. Germline CDR1 MDHEN, CDR2 SYDVKM. CDR3 in amino acids: CASSLPSGLRYGYTF. The CDR3 region has the DNA TGTGCCAGCAGCCTCCCCTCGGGACTACGGTATGGCTACACCTTC.

This chain connects TRBV5-4 to TRBJ1-1; 7 bases fit TRBD1. Losses at the gene ends were 4 bases for V and 0 bases for J; bases not matched to a gene: 6. The CDR3 is 15 residues long. CDR1 is SGHNT, CDR2 YYREEE, per germline (reference sequence). In nucleotides, the CDR3 is TGTGCCAGCAGCCCGGGACAGATAATGAACACTGAAGCTTTCTTT. This translates into CASSPGQIMNTEAFF.

The chain employs TRBV7-6 and TRBJ2-1; D gene ambiguous. CDR1 is SGHVS, CDR2 FNYEAQ, per germline. The CDR3 consists of 11 residues. The V gene lost 10 bases and the J gene lost 6 bases, with 10 bases spanning the gap. This CDR3 is CATFSLNEQFF. The CDR3, as DNA: TGTGCCACCTTCAGTCTCAATGAGCAGTTCTTC. Together with reference TRBV7-6 and TRBJ2-1, the CDR3 gives the full variable domain: GAGVSQSPRYKVTKRGQDVALRCDPISGHVSLYWYRQALGQGPEFLTYFNYEAQQDKSGLPNDRFSAERPEGSISTLTIQRTEQRDSAMYRCATFSLNEQFFGPGTRLTVL.

CDR3 protein: CASSVGISSPRETQYF. The DNA of the CDR3 is TGTGCCAGCAGCGTAGGCATTTCCAGTCCCCGAGAGACCCAGTACTTC. This chain joins TRBV9 and TRBJ2-5; D not certain. CDR3 size: 16 residues. CDR1 and CDR2 (germline): SGDLS, YYNGEE. The ends were cut back, 0 bases at V and 4 bases at J, with 16 bases in the middle.

The rearrangement links TRBV30 to TRBJ2-7; a weak D match, TRBD1 (6 bases). The ends were cut back, 1 base at V and 7 bases at J, with 11 bases in the middle. This CDR3 is 12 amino acids long. Germline V CDR1 and CDR2: GTSNPN, SVGIG (reference sequence). The CDR3 nucleotides read TGTGCCTGGAGTGCAGGGGAAGGGGAGCAGTACTTC. As protein: CAWSAGEGEQYF. Full variable domain (outside the CDR3, taken from reference TRBV30 and TRBJ2-7): SQTIHQWPATLVQPVGSPLSLECTVEGTSNPNLYWYRQAAGRGLQLLFYSVGIGQISSEVPQNLSASRPQDRQFILSSKKLLLSDSGFYLCAWSAGEGEQYFGPGTRLTVT.

The V and J genes are TRBV2 and TRBJ1-2; D unresolved. V was trimmed by 6 bases and J by 1 base, leaving 9 bases between them. In germline, CDR1 is SNHLY, CDR2 FYNNEI. The CDR3 length is 13 residues. The CDR3, as DNA: TGTGCCAGCAGGTTCGGACGTAACTATGGCTACACCTTC. It yields the protein CASRFGRNYGYTF.

The CDR3 nucleotides are TGTGCCAGTAGTATCGGGCGGGGGGACTACGAGCAGTACTTC. This gives the protein CASSIGRGDYEQYF. The chain has TRBV19 and TRBJ2-7; 8 bases are a match to TRBD2. This CDR3 spans 14 amino acids. The junction had 4 bases not matched to a gene; V was cut back by 3 bases and J by 3 bases. Germline loops: CDR1 LNHDA, CDR2 SQIVND (reference sequence).

V is TRBV4-1 and J is TRBJ2-2; 9 bases align to TRBD2. There are 17 residues in the CDR3. Germline V gene lookup returns CDR1 MGHRA and CDR2 YSYEKL. Trimming removed 0 bases from V and 7 bases from J; junction bases left unmatched: 9. DNA of the CDR3: TGCGCCAGCAGCCAAGAACGGGTAGCGGGAGTGGGCGGGGAGCTGTTTTTT. Translating it yields CASSQERVAGVGGELFF.

V and J are TRBV5-5 and TRBJ1-2, with D maybe TRBD1 (6 bases). Trimming left V 4 bases short and J 4 bases short, with 14 bases between. CDR1 is SGHKS and CDR2 is YYEKEE in the germline V gene (reference sequence). This CDR3 contains 14 residues. CDR3 amino acids: CASSPDSGGYGYTF. In DNA, the CDR3 is TGTGCCAGCAGCCCGGACAGTGGTGGCTATGGCTACACCTTC.

The chain is built from TRBV10-3 and TRBJ2-7; weak D call: TRBD1 (6 bases). Trimming removed 2 bases at V and 5 bases at J, with 13 bases between. CDR1 is ENHRY and CDR2 is SYGVKD in the germline V gene. There are 14 residues in the CDR3. The CDR3 nucleotides are TGTGCCATCAGTGAGACAGGGTGGACTGACGAGCAGTACTTC. It yields the protein CAISETGWTDEQYF.

This clone was seen a single time. This rearrangement joins TRBV6-1 to TRBJ2-3, with D tentatively TRBD2 (7 bases). In germline, CDR1 is MNHNS, CDR2 SASEGT. V shed 10 bases and J shed 1 base, with 15 bases lying between them. CDR3 length equals 14 residues. This CDR3 is CATERGGGTDTQYF. In DNA, the CDR3 is TGTGCCACCGAAAGGGGGGGAGGCACAGATACGCAGTATTTT.

V is TRBV6-1 and J is TRBJ2-7; D unclear. This CDR3 comprises 15 residues. Trimming removed 8 bases from V and 4 bases from J, with 21 bases in between. CDR1 and CDR2 from the germline V gene are MNHNS and SASEGT. CDR3 in amino acids: CASRLGLGPRYEQYF. The CDR3 DNA sequence: TGTGCCAGCCGTTTGGGCTTGGGCCCGCGGTACGAGCAGTACTTC.

The chain links TRBV2 to TRBJ2-1; TRBD2 matches at 9 bases. V dropped 10 bases and J dropped 7; count of bases not matched to a gene: 11. From germline, CDR1 is SNHLY and CDR2 FYNNEI. This CDR3 has 14 residues. The CDR3 DNA reads TGTGCCACACTGCGGGAGGGACGGGGAAATGAGCAGTTCTTC. Its translation is CATLREGRGNEQFF.

V usage is TRBV5-4 and J usage is TRBJ2-1, with TRBD2 identical over 10 bases. CDR1 SGHNT and CDR2 YYREEE come from the germline V gene (reference sequence). The CDR3 totals 15 residues. V was clipped by 3 bases and J by 0 bases; unmatched bases: 0. In nucleotides, the CDR3 is TGTGCCAGCAGCTCTAGCGGGAGCTCCTACAATGAGCAGTTCTTC. It specifies CASSSSGSSYNEQFF.

The CDR3 sequence is CASSVSTGISYEQYF. CDR3 bases: TGTGCCAGCAGCGTTTCGACAGGAATCTCCTACGAGCAGTACTTC. The rearrangement joins TRBV9 to TRBJ2-7, with D maybe TRBD1 (6 bases). The CDR3 is 15 residues long. Trimming removed 2 bases from V and 0 bases from J, with 12 bases in between. Germline CDR1 reads SGDLS; CDR2 reads YYNGEE.

The V call is TRBV4-1, the J call TRBJ2-7; D may be TRBD1 (6 bases). V lost 6 bases and J 1 base, leaving 10 bases between the germline ends. The CDR3 runs to 13 residues. The germline V gene encodes CDR1 MGHRA and CDR2 YSYEKL. CDR3 sequence (DNA): TGCGCCAGCAGTCCGACAGGATCCTACGAGCAGTACTTC. Translation gives CASSPTGSYEQYF.

The J gene is TRBJ1-5, the V gene TRBV28; D uncertain. The CDR3 extends over 18 amino acids. Trimming left V 4 bases short and J 0 bases short, with 19 bases between. Germline CDR1 reads MDHEN; CDR2 reads SYDVKM. The CDR3 loop reads CASSSAGTTFYSNQPQHF. DNA for the CDR3: TGTGCCAGCAGTTCGGCAGGAACGACCTTTTATAGCAATCAGCCCCAGCATTTT.